The T cell receptor (beta chain) under discussion was sequenced for a study of T cell responses to AZD1222 COVID-19 vaccine. The V end lost 3 bases, the J end lost 0 bases, and 12 bases lay between the germline ends. In germline, CDR1 is LNHDA, CDR2 SQIVND (reference sequence). The CDR3 has 16 residues. As for this clone: Antigen unknown.

Sequencing was performed with immunoSEQ multiplex PCR; in TCRdb, only in-frame clones are kept and a portion is missing. The data show roughly 66,000 clones, roughly four fifths seen once. Study-wide findings and caveats: Spike-wide coverage was observed for vaccine-associated CD4 TCRs, with dominant responses at 160-218 and 743-854.

The source material was peripheral blood, sampled on day 0 of AZD1222 vaccination. The rearrangement joins TRBV19 to TRBJ1-3; D unclear. The receptor comes from an adult in good health. CDR3 residues: CASSIFPGSSGNTIYF. Written as DNA, the CDR3 is TGTGCCAGTAGTATTTTCCCCGGGTCCTCTGGAAACACCATATATTTT.